Described below is a single TCR beta chain sequence and its context. This specimen belongs to a study of human CD8 memory T cell subsets. TCR beta libraries were made by UMI-labeled 5' RACE. TCRdb processed the 5' RACE reads again and assigns one entry to each CDR3 protein, with no DNA. The listing records more than 8,000 distinct CDR3 sequences. The CDR3 runs 15 residues. Germline CDR1 LGHDT, CDR2 YNNKEL (reference sequence). This TCR was sampled from a human donor in good health. Sequencing was done on a sample of CD8+ T cells from PBMCs. V and J are TRBV3-1 and TRBJ2-5; the TCRdb call, TRBD2, lacks DNA for checking. CDR3 residues: CASSHRLVPSETQYF.